These T cell receptor beta chains were read from a single sample in a study of tumor-infiltrating lymphocytes in oesophageal squamous cell carcinoma. One entry per CDR3 protein results from TCRdb running MiXCR on the PCR reads. Among approximately 12,000 distinct CDR3 sequences listed, approximately 47% were seen once. The specimen sequenced was normal esophageal tissue next to the tumor. Receptor source: a male donor with esophageal squamous cell carcinoma. Both conserved end residues are part of each CDR3. A D gene is named only where the DNA matches it firmly. Some rows have no size entry. The others give once, few or many, or a class for an expanded clone.

. TRBJ1-1 15 TRBV4-1 . CASSRTVGQNTEAFF TGCGCCAGCAGTCGTACGGTCGGGCAGAACACTGAAGCTTTCTTT
. TRBJ2-5 16 TRBV10-3 . CAISEGRTLGQETQYF TGTGCCATCAGTGAGGGCAGGACCCTTGGCCAAGAGACCCAGTACTTC
TRBD2 TRBJ2-1 17 TRBV11-2 medium-sized CASSLDRAGRSYNEQFF TGTGCCAGCAGCTTAGATCGAGCGGGAAGGTCGTACAATGAGCAGTTCTTC
TRBD2 TRBJ2-4 16 TRBV7-9 . CASSTRLAGAADTQYF TGTGCCAGCAGCACTAGACTAGCGGGAGCGGCAGATACGCAGTACTTC
TRBD1 TRBJ2-1 17 TRBV12-3/TRBV12-4 . CASTSPKPGTGYNEQFF TGTGCCAGCACCTCTCCCAAGCCCGGGACAGGATACAATGAGCAGTTCTTC
. TRBJ2-4 15 TRBV7-3 . CASSLDGASYNEQYF TGTGCCAGCAGCTTAGACGGAGCCTCCTACAATGAGCAGTACTTC
TRBD2 TRBJ2-1 16 TRBV12-3/TRBV12-4 . CASSLELAGGLYEQFF TGTGCCAGCAGTTTAGAGCTAGCGGGGGGATTGTATGAGCAGTTCTTC
. TRBJ1-5 15 TRBV2 few CASESGHSSNQPQHF TGTGCCAGCGAGTCCGGACACTCTAGCAATCAGCCCCAGCATTTT
. TRBJ2-3 15 TRBV5-1 few CASIGAGSATDTQYF TGCGCCAGCATTGGTGCGGGATCCGCAACAGATACGCAGTATTTT
. TRBJ2-3 14 TRBV7-2 . CASSLGISTDTQYF TGTGCCAGCAGCTTAGGCATTAGCACAGATACGCAGTATTTT
. TRBJ1-1 14 TRBV12-3/TRBV12-4 few CASSLSAAGTEAFF TGTGCCAGCAGTTTAAGCGCCGCGGGCACTGAAGCTTTCTTT
TRBD1 TRBJ1-2 16 TRBV7-3 . CASSLTSGQFPYGYTF TGTGCCAGCAGCTTAACTTCGGGACAGTTCCCCTATGGCTACACCTTC
. TRBJ2-7 16 TRBV12-3/TRBV12-4 medium-sized CASSLRGPSPGREQYF TGTGCCAGCAGTTTAAGAGGTCCTAGCCCGGGGAGGGAGCAGTACTTC
. TRBJ2-7 15 TRBV7-2 medium-sized CASSPFEGGPYEQYF TGTGCCAGCAGCCCCTTCGAGGGGGGGCCGTACGAGCAGTACTTC
. TRBJ2-7 15 TRBV6-1 . CASSEDGGGAYEQYF TGTGCCAGCAGTGAAGACGGTGGGGGCGCTTACGAGCAGTACTTC
. TRBJ1-2 16 TRBV6-6 . CASSQPPRTFNYGYTF TGTGCCAGCAGCCAACCCCCAAGGACATTTAACTATGGCTACACCTTC
. TRBJ2-5 15 TRBV12-3/TRBV12-4 . CASSPGIQNGKTQYF TGTGCCAGCAGTCCTGGGATACAAAATGGGAAGACCCAGTACTTC
TRBD2 TRBJ2-7 14 TRBV7-3 many CASRPSGGSYEQYF TGTGCCAGCAGACCCAGCGGGGGCTCCTACGAGCAGTACTTC
. TRBJ1-2 16 TRBV7-9 medium-sized CASSLAEWTANYGYTF TGTGCCAGCAGCTTAGCGGAATGGACAGCTAACTATGGCTACACCTTC
TRBD2 TRBJ2-1 15 TRBV10-3 many CAIRAGLAEVYEQFF TGTGCCATCAGGGCTGGACTAGCGGAGGTGTATGAGCAGTTCTTC
. TRBJ1-4 13 TRBV10-3 . CAIIPSAHEKLFF TGTGCCATCATTCCGAGCGCCCACGAAAAACTGTTTTTT
TRBD1 TRBJ2-1 16 TRBV5-6 many CASSQTQGVRNNEQFF TGTGCCAGCAGCCAAACCCAGGGGGTCAGGAACAATGAGCAGTTCTTC
TRBD1 TRBJ1-4 15 TRBV6-1 many CASSTRQGTNEKLFF TGTGCCAGCAGTACCCGACAGGGGACTAATGAAAAACTGTTTTTT
. TRBJ2-1 13 TRBV12-3/TRBV12-4 . CASSSGPYNEQFF TGTGCCAGCAGTTCGGGACCTTACAATGAGCAGTTCTTC
TRBD2 TRBJ2-7 16 TRBV12-3/TRBV12-4 few CASSFKASGSGYEQYF TGTGCCAGCAGTTTTAAGGCTAGCGGGAGTGGGTACGAGCAGTACTTC
. TRBJ2-1 15 TRBV7-2 . CASSLDSRGVNEQFF TGTGCCAGCAGCTTAGATAGCAGGGGTGTCAATGAGCAGTTCTTC
. TRBJ1-2 11 TRBV11-1 many CASSFGSGYTF TGTGCCAGCAGCTTCGGGAGTGGCTACACCTTC
TRBD1 TRBJ2-7 13 TRBV19 many CASSGQGGDEQYF TGTGCCAGTAGCGGACAGGGGGGCGACGAGCAGTACTTC